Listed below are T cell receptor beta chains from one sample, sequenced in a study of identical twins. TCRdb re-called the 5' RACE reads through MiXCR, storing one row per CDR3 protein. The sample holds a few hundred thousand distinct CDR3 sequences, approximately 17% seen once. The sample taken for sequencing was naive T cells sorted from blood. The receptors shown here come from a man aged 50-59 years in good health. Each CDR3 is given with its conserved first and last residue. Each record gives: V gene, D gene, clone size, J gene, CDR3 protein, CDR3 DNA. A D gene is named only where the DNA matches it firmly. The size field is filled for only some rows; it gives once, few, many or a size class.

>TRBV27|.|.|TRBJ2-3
CASGIRGSRTDTQYF
TGTGCCAGCGGGATCCGGGGGTCCCGCACAGATACGCAGTATTTT
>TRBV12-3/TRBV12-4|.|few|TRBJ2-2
CASKRASATGELFF
TGTGCCAGCAAAAGGGCTAGCGCCACCGGGGAGCTGTTTTTT
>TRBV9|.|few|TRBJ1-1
CASSVGSGVRTEAFF
TGTGCCAGCAGCGTAGGATCAGGGGTAAGGACTGAAGCTTTCTTT
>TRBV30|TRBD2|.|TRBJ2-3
CAWSVGTSGGAGTQYF
TGTGCCTGGAGTGTAGGGACGAGCGGGGGGGCGGGTACGCAGTATTTT
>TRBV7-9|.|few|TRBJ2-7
CASSLARGTYEQYF
TGTGCCAGCAGCTTAGCGCGTGGTACTTACGAGCAGTACTTC
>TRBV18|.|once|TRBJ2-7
CASSPTREVHEQYF
TGTGCCAGCTCACCTACCAGGGAGGTCCACGAGCAGTACTTC
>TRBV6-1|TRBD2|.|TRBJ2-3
CASCRDYTDTQYF
TGTGCCAGCTGTAGGGACTACACAGATACGCAGTATTTT
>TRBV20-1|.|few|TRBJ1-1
CSARQVDSMNTEAFF
TGCAGTGCGAGACAAGTGGACAGTATGAACACTGAAGCTTTCTTT
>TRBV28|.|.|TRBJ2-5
CASRTGLGETQYF
TGTGCCAGCAGGACGGGGCTGGGAGAGACCCAGTACTTC
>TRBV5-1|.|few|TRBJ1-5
CASSDVGGGQPQHF
TGCGCCAGCAGTGATGTCGGGGGAGGGCAGCCCCAGCATTTT
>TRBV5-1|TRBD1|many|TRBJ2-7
CASSAGQGVYEQYF
TGCGCCAGCAGCGCGGGACAGGGGGTTTACGAGCAGTACTTC
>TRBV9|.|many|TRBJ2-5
CASSVDPTGGTQYF
TGTGCCAGCAGCGTAGACCCCACCGGCGGGACCCAGTACTTC
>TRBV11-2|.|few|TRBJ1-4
CASSLRTDEKLFF
TGTGCCAGCAGCCTCCGGACAGATGAAAAACTGTTTTTT
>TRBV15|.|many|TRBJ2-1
CATSRPGAATNEQFF
TGTGCCACCAGCAGGCCAGGGGCAGCCACCAATGAGCAGTTCTTC
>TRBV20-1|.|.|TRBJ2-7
CSAPFQGGYEQYF
TGCAGTGCCCCCTTCCAGGGCGGGTACGAGCAGTACTTC
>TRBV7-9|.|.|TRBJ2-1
CASSSIAPYNEQFF
TGTGCCAGCAGCTCAATAGCCCCCTACAATGAGCAGTTCTTC
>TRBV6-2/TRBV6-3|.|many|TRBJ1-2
CASRPVTNYGYTF
TGTGCCAGCAGACCTGTAACTAACTATGGCTACACCTTC
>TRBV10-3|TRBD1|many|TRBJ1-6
CAISDQGQGNNSPLHF
TGTGCCATCAGTGACCAGGGACAGGGGAACAATTCACCCCTCCACTTT
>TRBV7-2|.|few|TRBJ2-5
CASSLVGASQETQYF
TGTGCCAGCAGCTTAGTAGGGGCCAGTCAAGAGACCCAGTACTTC
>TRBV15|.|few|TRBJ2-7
CATSRDGFEQYF
TGTGCCACCAGTCGGGACGGCTTCGAGCAGTACTTC
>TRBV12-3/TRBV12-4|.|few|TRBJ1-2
CASCLGVGARGYTF
TGTGCCAGCTGCCTGGGGGTGGGGGCTAGGGGCTACACCTTC
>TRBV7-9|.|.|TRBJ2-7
CASSLSRGELYEQYF
TGTGCCAGCAGCTTATCCCGGGGCGAGTTATACGAGCAGTACTTC
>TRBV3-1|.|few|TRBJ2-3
CASSQGVIRDTQYF
TGTGCCAGCAGCCAAGGGGTGATCCGAGATACGCAGTATTTT
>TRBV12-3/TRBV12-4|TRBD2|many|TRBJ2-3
CASGKRGVTDTQYF
TGTGCCAGCGGCAAGCGGGGGGTCACAGATACGCAGTATTTT
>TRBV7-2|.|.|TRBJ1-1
CASTRGGGYTEAFF
TGTGCCAGCACCCGAGGGGGGGGGTACACTGAAGCTTTCTTT
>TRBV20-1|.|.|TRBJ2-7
CSASSSGFTYEQYF
TGCAGTGCTAGTTCCAGCGGGTTCACCTACGAGCAGTACTTC
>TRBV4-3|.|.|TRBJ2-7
CASSQDVGQTYEQYF
TGCGCCAGCAGCCAAGATGTGGGCCAGACCTACGAGCAGTACTTC
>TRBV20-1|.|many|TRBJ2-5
CSASGDVETQYF
TGCAGTGCTAGCGGGGACGTCGAGACCCAGTACTTC
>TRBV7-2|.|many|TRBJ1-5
CASSLGVGLNQPQHF
TGTGCCAGCAGCTTAGGTGTCGGACTAAATCAGCCCCAGCATTTT
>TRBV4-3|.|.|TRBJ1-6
CASSQEEYNSPLHF
TGCGCCAGCAGCCAAGAGGAGTATAATTCACCCCTCCACTTT